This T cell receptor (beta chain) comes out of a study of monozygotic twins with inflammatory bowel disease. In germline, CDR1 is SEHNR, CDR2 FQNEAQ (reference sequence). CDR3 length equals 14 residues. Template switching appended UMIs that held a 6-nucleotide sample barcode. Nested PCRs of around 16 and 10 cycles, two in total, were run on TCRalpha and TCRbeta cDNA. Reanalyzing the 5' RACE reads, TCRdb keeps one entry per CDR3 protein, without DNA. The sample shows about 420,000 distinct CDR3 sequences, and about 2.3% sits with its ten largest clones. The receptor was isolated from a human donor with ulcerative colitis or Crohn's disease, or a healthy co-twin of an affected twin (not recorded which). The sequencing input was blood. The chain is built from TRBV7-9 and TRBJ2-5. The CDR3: CASSFTGEKETQYF.